These T cell receptor beta chains were read from a single sample in a study of cytomegalovirus exposure and HLA in healthy donors. Using immunoSEQ multiplex PCR, the repertoire was profiled, and TCRdb retains in-frame clones only, with some absent. The sample yields about 140,000 clones, 70% to 85% seen once. The source material was PBMCs. The receptors shown here come from a man aged 40-55 years in good health and CMV-seronegative. CDR3s include the opening cysteine and the closing phenylalanine or tryptophan. D genes are given only for firm matches. Only part of the rows carry a size: once, few, many, or a class if the clone is expanded.

>15|TRBV23-1|NA|NA|TRBJ2-4
TGCGCCAGCAGGCGGCCCGACGGGGGAGAAAACATTCAGTACTTC
CASRRPDGGENIQYF
>12|TRBV27|TRBD1|few|TRBJ2-5
TGTGCCAGCAGGGACAACAGGGGAGAGGAGTACTTC
CASRDNRGEEYF
>17|TRBV18|TRBD1|NA|TRBJ2-2
TGTGCCAGCTCACCAACAGGGGCTTTCGCGAACACCGGGGAGCTGTTTTTT
CASSPTGAFANTGELFF
>14|TRBV9|NA|few|TRBJ2-7
TGTGCCAGCAGCCCCGGCGGGTCTACCTACGAGCAGTACTTC
CASSPGGSTYEQYF
>16|TRBV11-1|TRBD1|NA|TRBJ1-5
TGTGCCAGCAGCGCCAACAGGGGACTGAGCAATCAGCCCCAGCATTTT
CASSANRGLSNQPQHF
>13|TRBV19|TRBD1|few|TRBJ2-7
TGTGCCAGTAGTGGTACAGGGGCATACGAGCAGTACTTC
CASSGTGAYEQYF
>16|TRBV19|TRBD2|NA|TRBJ2-2
TGTGCCAGTACCGGGGAACTAGCGGGGGGGCCCGGGGAGCTGTTTTTT
CASTGELAGGPGELFF
>14|TRBV5-4|NA|NA|TRBJ1-6
TGTGCCAGTTTCAGGGAGGGCTCTAATTCACCCCTCCACTTT
CASFREGSNSPLHF
>13|TRBV18|NA|once|TRBJ2-5
TGTGCCAGCTCTCAGATCGCCCAAGAGACCCAGTACTTC
CASSQIAQETQYF
>14|TRBV2|NA|NA|TRBJ2-2
TGTGCCAGCGGTAGCGGTTTGGGCACCGGGGAGCTGTTTTTT
CASGSGLGTGELFF
>21|TRBV4-1|NA|NA|TRBJ2-6
TGCGCCAGCAGCCAAATAATGGGTGGGGGCGCTGCCCTCTCTGGGGCCAACGTCCTGACTTTC
CASSQIMGGGAALSGANVLTF
>11|TRBV2|TRBD1|few|TRBJ2-1
TGTGCCAGCAGGGCCGGGACAGGACAGTTCTTC
CASRAGTGQFF
>13|TRBV4-1|NA|NA|TRBJ2-7
TGCGCCAGCAGCCAGACGGGGGACTACGAGCAGTACTTC
CASSQTGDYEQYF
>20|TRBV2|TRBD2|NA|TRBJ2-1
TGTGCCAGCAGTGGCGAGGGGACTAGCGGGAGTATATTCTCCTACAATGAGCAGTTCTTC
CASSGEGTSGSIFSYNEQFF